The 8 T cell receptor beta chains presented below share a single source sample, sequenced in a study of shared clonotypes between healthy human individuals. TCRdb keeps only in-frame clones here, not all; method: immunoSEQ multiplex PCR. The sample holds 600,000 to 750,000 clones, more than 70% seen once. Sequenced material: memory CD4+ T cells sorted from blood. The sample's subset: CD45RA-negative fraction. The origin of the receptors is a woman between 25 and 40 years old in good health.

This chain links TRBV28 with TRBJ1-5, with 7 nucleotides matching TRBD1. The germline V gene encodes CDR1 MDHEN and CDR2 SYDVKM. V trimming: 7 bases; J trimming: 6 bases; junction bases outside the gene matches: 9. The CDR3 is 14 residues long. The CDR3 DNA sequence: TGTGCCAGCACTTTCGTCCGACAGGGTCAGCCCCAGCATTTT. As protein: CASTFVRQGQPQHF.

The chain is built from TRBV10-3 and TRBJ2-7; D is undetermined. Germline CDR1 and CDR2: ENHRY and SYGVKD. Trimming stripped 2 bases from V and 2 bases from J, with 7 bases between. The CDR3 has 13 amino acids. The CDR3 nucleotides read TGTGCCATCAGTGAGCAGCGTACCTACGAGCAGTACTTC. Residues: CAISEQRTYEQYF.

The rearrangement uses TRBV19 and TRBJ1-5; D perhaps matches TRBD1 (5 bases). The CDR3 loop spans 14 amino acids. V was cut by 7 bases and J by 7 bases, with 17 bases left in between. The germline V gene encodes CDR1 LNHDA and CDR2 SQIVND (reference sequence). The CDR3 spells CASNTGRGGQPQHF. The CDR3 DNA reads TGTGCCAGTAACACGGGAAGGGGCGGCCAGCCCCAGCATTTT.

This chain joins TRBV2 and TRBJ1-3; 9 positions agree with TRBD1. The CDR3 consists of 19 residues. Per germline, CDR1 SNHLY and CDR2 FYNNEI. The V and J ends lost 6 bases and 1 base, in that order; junction bases with no gene match: 16. The CDR3 protein is CASRAGTGSQSVSGNTIYF. The CDR3 nucleotides are TGTGCCAGCAGGGCCGGGACAGGGTCCCAATCGGTATCTGGAAACACCATATATTTT.

The chain recombines TRBV29-1 with TRBJ1-1, with D unresolved. Trimming stripped 0 bases from V and 1 base from J, with 12 bases between. This CDR3 spans 15 amino acids. In germline, CDR1 is SQVTM, CDR2 ANQGSEA. The CDR3 here is CSVEEAWQKNTEAFF. Written as DNA, the CDR3 is TGCAGCGTTGAAGAGGCGTGGCAGAAGAACACTGAAGCTTTCTTT.

This clone occurred many times. Distinct nucleotide sequences in the sample also encode this CDR3. The chain employs TRBV7-7 and TRBJ2-5; 10 nucleotides line up with TRBD1. This CDR3 is 15 amino acids long. Germline V CDR1 and CDR2: SSHAT, FNYEAQ (reference sequence). The trim removed 1 base at V and 1 base at J, leaving 0 bases unmatched. Here the CDR3 reads CASSLGTGGQETQYF. CDR3 bases: TGTGCCAGCAGCTTAGGGACAGGGGGCCAAGAGACCCAGTACTTC. Full variable domain (outside the CDR3, taken from reference TRBV7-7 and TRBJ2-5): GAGVSQSPRYKVTKRGQDVTLRCDPISSHATLYWYQQALGQGPEFLTYFNYEAQPDKSGLPSDRFSAERPEGSISTLTIQRTEQRDSAMYRCASSLGTGGQETQYFGPGTRLLVL.

The gene calls are TRBV5-1 and TRBJ2-1; D ambiguous. The germline V and J ends were trimmed by 0 bases and 1 base, with 8 bases remaining between them. This CDR3 is 15 amino acids long. The V gene's germline CDR1 is SGHRS and CDR2 YFSETQ. The DNA of the CDR3 is TGCGCCAGCAGCTTGGCAGTCAGATCCTACAATGAGCAGTTCTTC. It encodes CASSLAVRSYNEQFF.

The rearrangement links TRBV28 to TRBJ2-7; the D gene is possibly TRBD2 (5 bases). There are 14 residues in the CDR3. With 1 base removed from V and 4 bases from J, the gap between germline ends came to 11 bases. The V gene's germline CDR1 is MDHEN and CDR2 SYDVKM. CDR3 DNA: TGTGCCAGCAGTTTATCCCCTGGACTGTACGAGCAGTACTTC. Translation gives CASSLSPGLYEQYF.